The present entry profiles one TCR beta chain with its context. Trimming removed 1 base from V and 5 bases from J; junction bases left unmatched: 5. Germline V gene lookup returns CDR1 SGHVS and CDR2 FQNEAQ. The CDR3 has 16 residues. It was with random hexamers that 0.5 to 1 ug RNA was reverse transcribed. Multiplex PCR with immunoSEQ amplified the TCR beta CDR3 across 54 Vbeta and 13 Jbeta. TCRdb reanalysed the immunoSEQ multiplex PCR reads using MiXCR and keeps one entry per CDR3 protein. The data show about 250,000 distinct CDR3 sequences, with around 95% seen just once and around 0.07% held by the top ten. The data originate from a study of CD8 T cells in Susac syndrome.

This clonotype was obtained from a human donor with multiple sclerosis. The chain uses TRBV7-8 and TRBJ1-6; 7 bases map to TRBD1. Sequences were obtained from CD4+ T cells from PBMCs. The CDR3 DNA reads as TGTGCCAGCAGCTTAGTAGTAACAGGGGATAATTCACCCCTCCACTTT. Protein product: CASSLVVTGDNSPLHF.